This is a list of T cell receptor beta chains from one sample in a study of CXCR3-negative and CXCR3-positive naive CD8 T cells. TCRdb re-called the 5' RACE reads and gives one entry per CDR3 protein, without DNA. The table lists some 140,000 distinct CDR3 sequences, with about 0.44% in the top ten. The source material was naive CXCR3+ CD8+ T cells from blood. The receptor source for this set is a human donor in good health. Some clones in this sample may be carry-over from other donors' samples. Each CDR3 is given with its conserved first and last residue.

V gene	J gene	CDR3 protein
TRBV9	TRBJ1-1	CASSEGGAKNTEAFF
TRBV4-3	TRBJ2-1	CASSQEAGLVYNEQFF
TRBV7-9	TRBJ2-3	CASSLVTIAGVVTDTQYF
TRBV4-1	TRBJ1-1	CASSQPDRVGTEAFF
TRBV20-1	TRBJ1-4	CSARPWGGTGNEKLFF
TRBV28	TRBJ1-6	CASAVAGDNSPLHF
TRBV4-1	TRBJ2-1	CASSPKGYHNEQFF
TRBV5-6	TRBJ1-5	CASSLLGWPQPQHF
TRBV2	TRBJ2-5	CASRGAGLETQYF
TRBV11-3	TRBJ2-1	CASSSRDSESSEQFF
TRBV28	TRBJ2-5	CASSPVVETQYF
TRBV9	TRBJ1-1	CASSVGAGAGTEAFF
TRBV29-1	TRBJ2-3	CSADPIGGADTQYF
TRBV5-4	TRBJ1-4	CASSLSAGSNEKLFF
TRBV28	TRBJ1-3	CASSRDRGSLDPGNTIYF
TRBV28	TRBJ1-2	CASSPPGANYGYTF
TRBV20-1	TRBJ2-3	CSANGGASTDTQYF
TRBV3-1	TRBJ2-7	CASTSTRKSYEQYF
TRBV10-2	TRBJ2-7	CASSRTQGAEQYF
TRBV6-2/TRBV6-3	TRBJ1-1	CASSSLGIDTEAFF
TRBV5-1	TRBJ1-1	CASSLAGAFTEAFF
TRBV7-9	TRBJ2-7	CASSLGRTASYEQYF
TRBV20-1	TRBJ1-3	CSAQIAQVHGNTIYF
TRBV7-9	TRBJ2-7	CASSRRDRAYEQYF